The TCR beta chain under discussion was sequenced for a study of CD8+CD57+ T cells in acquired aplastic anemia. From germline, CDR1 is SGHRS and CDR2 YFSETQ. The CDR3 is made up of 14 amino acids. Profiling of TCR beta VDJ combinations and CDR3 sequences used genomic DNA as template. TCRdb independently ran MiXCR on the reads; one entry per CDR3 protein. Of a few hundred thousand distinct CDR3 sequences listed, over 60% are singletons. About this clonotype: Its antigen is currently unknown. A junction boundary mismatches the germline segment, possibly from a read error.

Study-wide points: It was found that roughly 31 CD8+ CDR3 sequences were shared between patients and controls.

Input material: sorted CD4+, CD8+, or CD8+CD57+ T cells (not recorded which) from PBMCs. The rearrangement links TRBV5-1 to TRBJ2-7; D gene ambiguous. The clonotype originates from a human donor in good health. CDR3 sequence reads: CASSLAPSSYEQHF. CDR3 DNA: TGCGCCAGCAGCTTGGCCCCTTCTTCCTACGAGCAGCACTTC.